This entry lists 12 T cell receptor beta chains sequenced from one sample in a study of long-term antiretroviral therapy in people with HIV. Assay version v3.0 of immunoSEQ was used, and it was run at survey level. Assay: immunoSEQ multiplex PCR; the TCRdb copy retains only in-frame clones and omits some. This table has 35,000 or so clones, about 83% appearing once. The source material was unsorted PBMCs, sampled 0.4 years before starting antiretroviral therapy. All receptors come from a man aged 18 to 30 with HIV.

The chain uses TRBV4-1 and TRBJ1-2; D is unresolved. The V gene's germline CDR1 is MGHRA and CDR2 YSYEKL. The length of the CDR3 is 15 residues. The ends were cut back, 0 bases at V and 1 base at J, with 9 bases in the middle. The CDR3 region is CASSQEYGFNYGYTF. CDR3 sequence (DNA): TGCGCCAGCAGCCAAGAGTACGGATTTAACTATGGCTACACCTTC.

This clone came up once. The chain joins TRBV7-8 to TRBJ1-1; D is perhaps TRBD1 (5 bases). Looked up from germline, CDR1 is SGHVS and CDR2 is FQNEAQ. V was clipped by 5 bases and J by 0 bases, with 10 bases between them. The CDR3 totals 14 residues. CDR3 nucleotides: TGTGCCAGCAGCACCCGGGGGATGAACACTGAAGCTTTCTTT. This encodes CASSTRGMNTEAFF.

The V and J genes are TRBV7-2 and TRBJ1-5; no firm D call. With 0 bases removed from V and 7 bases from J, the gap between germline ends came to 10 bases. CDR1 is SGHTA and CDR2 is FQGNSA in the germline V gene. This CDR3 region has 14 residues. The CDR3: CASSLAQVWQPQHF. In DNA form, the CDR3 reads TGTGCCAGCAGCTTAGCCCAGGTTTGGCAGCCCCAGCATTTT.

The V gene is TRBV5-6, the J gene TRBJ2-3, with D uncertain. Germline V CDR1 and CDR2: SGHDT, YYEEEE. The V end lost 1 base, the J end lost 6 bases, and 9 bases lay between the germline ends. CDR3 length equals 13 residues. CDR3: CASSLPLSDTQYF. The CDR3 bases are TGTGCCAGCAGCTTGCCACTTTCGGATACGCAGTATTTT.

This chain links TRBV25-1 with TRBJ1-2; maybe TRBD1 (5 bases). The CDR3 has 14 amino acids. V shed 1 base and J shed 7 bases, with 13 bases lying between them. CDR1 and CDR2 (germline): MGHDK, SYGVNS. The CDR3 nucleotides are TGTGCCAGCAGTGAATTAGCGACGGGGGTTGGCTACACCTTC. It codes for CASSELATGVGYTF.

This chain joins TRBV2 and TRBJ2-1, with TRBD1 matching over 9 bases. In germline, CDR1 is SNHLY, CDR2 FYNNEI. Trimming at V came to 6 bases and at J to 4 bases, leaving 10 bases not matched to a gene. The CDR3 spans 16 residues. CDR3 sequence: CASRRTGDMIYNEQFF. DNA of the CDR3: TGTGCCAGCAGAAGGACAGGGGACATGATTTACAATGAGCAGTTCTTC. The full variable domain, its missing parts supplied by reference TRBV2 and TRBJ2-1, is EPEVTQTPSHQVTQMGQEVILRCVPISNHLYFYWYRQILGQKVEFLVSFYNNEISEKSEIFDDQFSVERPDGSNFTLKIRSTKLEDSAMYFCASRRTGDMIYNEQFFGPGTRLTVL.

The V call is TRBV11-2, the J call TRBJ1-2; a weak D match, TRBD1 (6 bases). Germline CDR1 reads SGHAT; CDR2 reads FQNNGV. V was pared by 0 bases and J by 7 bases, with 18 bases between. This CDR3 region has 16 residues. The CDR3 sequence is CASSLDEDSSWRGYTF. For the CDR3, the DNA is TGTGCCAGCAGCTTAGATGAGGACAGTAGTTGGCGTGGCTACACCTTC.

V and J are TRBV9 and TRBJ2-5; D remains ambiguous. V lost 2 bases and J 5 bases, leaving 10 bases between the germline ends. CDR3 length: 13 amino acids. CDR1 is SGDLS, CDR2 YYNGEE, per germline. The CDR3 region is CASSVWPGETQYF. CDR3 nucleotides: TGTGCCAGCAGCGTCTGGCCAGGCGAGACCCAGTACTTC.

The CDR3 region is CASSNPGQGMSPLHF. The CDR3 DNA follows: TGTGCCAGTAGTAACCCGGGGCAGGGGATGTCACCCCTCCACTTT. V gene TRBV19 combines with J gene TRBJ1-6; D perhaps matches TRBD1 (6 bases). Germline V lookup: CDR1 LNHDA, CDR2 SQIVND (reference sequence). The CDR3 sequence is 15 residues long. V was shortened by 4 bases and J by 10 bases, with 17 bases between the two germline ends. The variable domain in full, with the rest retrieved from reference TRBV19 and TRBJ1-6, is DGGITQSPKYLFRKEGQNVTLSCEQNLNHDAMYWYRQDPGQGLRLIYYSQIVNDFQKGDIAEGYSVSREKKESFPLTVTSAQKNPTAFYLCASSNPGQGMSPLHFGNGTRLTVT.

The table lists this clone with a count of one. The CDR3 DNA reads TGTGCCAGCAGTTTATTAGCCGGAAACACCATATATTTT. Its protein product is CASSLLAGNTIYF. V is TRBV28 and J is TRBJ1-3; D not certain. V gave up 1 base and J gave up 4 bases, with 5 bases separating them. CDR3 length: 13 amino acids. Germline lookup yields CDR1 MDHEN and CDR2 SYDVKM.

This sequence joins TRBV25-1 and TRBJ1-1, with D maybe TRBD1 (5 bases). This CDR3 comprises 13 residues. CDR1 is MGHDK, CDR2 SYGVNS, per germline. V was pared by 6 bases and J by 2 bases, with 10 bases between. The CDR3 sequence is CASSLTANTEAFF. The CDR3 DNA reads as TGTGCCAGCAGCTTGACAGCTAACACTGAAGCTTTCTTT.

The rearrangement uses TRBV5-4 and TRBJ2-2; 8 bases match TRBD1. After removal of 4 bases from V and 6 bases from J, the junction contained 5 bases not matched to a gene. This CDR3 is built from 14 residues. Germline CDR1 is SGHNT and CDR2 is YYREEE (reference sequence). The CDR3 sequence: CASSPQTGAGELFF. The CDR3 DNA follows: TGTGCCAGCAGCCCCCAGACAGGGGCCGGGGAGCTGTTTTTT.